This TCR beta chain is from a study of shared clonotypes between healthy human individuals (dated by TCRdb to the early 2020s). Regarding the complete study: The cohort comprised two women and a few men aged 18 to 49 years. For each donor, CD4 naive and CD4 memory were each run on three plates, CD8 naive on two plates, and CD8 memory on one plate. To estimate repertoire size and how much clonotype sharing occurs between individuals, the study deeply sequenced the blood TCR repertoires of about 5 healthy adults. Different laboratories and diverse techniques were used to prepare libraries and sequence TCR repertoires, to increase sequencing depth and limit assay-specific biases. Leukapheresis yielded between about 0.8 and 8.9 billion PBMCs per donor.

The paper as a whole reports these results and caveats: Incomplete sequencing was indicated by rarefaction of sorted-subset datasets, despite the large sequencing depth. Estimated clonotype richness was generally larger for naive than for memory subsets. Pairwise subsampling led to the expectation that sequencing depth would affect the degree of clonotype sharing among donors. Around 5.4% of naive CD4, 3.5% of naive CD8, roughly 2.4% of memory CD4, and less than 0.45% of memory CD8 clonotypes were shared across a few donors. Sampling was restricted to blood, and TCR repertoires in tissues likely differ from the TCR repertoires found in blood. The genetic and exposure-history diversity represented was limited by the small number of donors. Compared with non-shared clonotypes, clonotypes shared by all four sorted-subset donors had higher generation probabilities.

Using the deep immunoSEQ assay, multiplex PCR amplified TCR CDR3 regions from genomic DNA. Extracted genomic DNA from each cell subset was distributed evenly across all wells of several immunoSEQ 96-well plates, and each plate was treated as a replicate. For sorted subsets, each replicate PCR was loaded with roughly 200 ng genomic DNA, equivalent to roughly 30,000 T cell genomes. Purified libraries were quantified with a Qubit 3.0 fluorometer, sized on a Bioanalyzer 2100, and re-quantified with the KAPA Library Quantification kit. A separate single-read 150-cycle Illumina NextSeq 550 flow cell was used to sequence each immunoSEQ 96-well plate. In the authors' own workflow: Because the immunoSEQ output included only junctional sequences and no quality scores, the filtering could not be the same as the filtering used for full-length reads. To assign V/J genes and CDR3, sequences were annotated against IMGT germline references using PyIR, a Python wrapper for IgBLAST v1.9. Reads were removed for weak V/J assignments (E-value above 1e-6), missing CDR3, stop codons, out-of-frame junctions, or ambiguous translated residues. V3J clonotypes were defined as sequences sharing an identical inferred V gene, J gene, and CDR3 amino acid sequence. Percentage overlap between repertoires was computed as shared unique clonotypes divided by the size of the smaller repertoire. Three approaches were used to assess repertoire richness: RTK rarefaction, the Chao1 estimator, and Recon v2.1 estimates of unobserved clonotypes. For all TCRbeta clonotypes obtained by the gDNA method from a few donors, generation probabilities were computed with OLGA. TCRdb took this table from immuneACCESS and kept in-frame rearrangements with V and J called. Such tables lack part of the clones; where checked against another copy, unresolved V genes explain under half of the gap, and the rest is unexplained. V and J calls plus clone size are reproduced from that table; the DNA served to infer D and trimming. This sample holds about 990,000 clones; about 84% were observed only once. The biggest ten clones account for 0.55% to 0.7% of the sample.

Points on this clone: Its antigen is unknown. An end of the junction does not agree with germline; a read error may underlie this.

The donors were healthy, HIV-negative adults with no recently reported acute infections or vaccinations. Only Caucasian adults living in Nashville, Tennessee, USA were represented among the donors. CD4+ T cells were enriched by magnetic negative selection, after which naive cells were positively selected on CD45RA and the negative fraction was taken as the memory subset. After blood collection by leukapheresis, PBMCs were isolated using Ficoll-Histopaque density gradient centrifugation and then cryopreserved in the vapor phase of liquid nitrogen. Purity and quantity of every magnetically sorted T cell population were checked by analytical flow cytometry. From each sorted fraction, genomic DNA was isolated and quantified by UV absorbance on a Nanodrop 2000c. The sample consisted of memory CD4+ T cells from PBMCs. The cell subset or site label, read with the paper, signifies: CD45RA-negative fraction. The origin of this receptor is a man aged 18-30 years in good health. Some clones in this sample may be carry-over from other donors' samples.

For the CDR3, the sequence is CASSLRRHNNQLQHF. The nucleotide sequence is given as TGTGCCAGCAGCTTGCGGAGGCATAACAATCAGCTCCAGCATTTT. In this chain, TRBV13 is recombined with TRBJ1-5; no D gene is confidently identified. CDR1 and CDR2 are read off the germline V gene (reference sequence) as PRHDT and FYEKMQ. Reading from cysteine to phenylalanine, the CDR3 counts 15 amino acids. The kept DNA is CDR3 alone, 45 bases in frame from the first base. Supplemented by the reference TRBV13 and TRBJ1-5 proteins around the CDR3, the complete variable domain is AAGVIQSPRHLIKEKRETATLKCYPIPRHDTVYWYQQGPGQDPQFLISFYEKMQSDKGSIPDRFSAQQFSDYHSELNMSSLELGDSALYFCASSLRRHNNQLQHFGDGTRLSIL.